The rows below give T cell receptor beta chains drawn from one sample of a study of read filtering for tumor transcriptome and immune sequencing. MiXCR, run by TCRdb on the reads, gives a single entry per CDR3 protein. The data contain tens of thousands of distinct CDR3 sequences, over 9.5% of them singletons. The source material was a population of CD138-negative cells sorted from bone marrow. The receptors derive from a donor aged 40 or over with multiple myeloma. CDR3s include the opening cysteine and the closing phenylalanine or tryptophan. Each record gives: CDR3 protein, V gene.

CAVRRLAGDSHLF | TRBV10-3
CASSQDTKDSDTQYF | TRBV4-1
CASSHVNDEQYF | TRBV3-1
CASSYFSVGEQFF | TRBV6-2/TRBV6-3
CSAQDSLGQPQHF | TRBV20-1
CASSESAGGGGRQPQHF | TRBV6-1
CSAGSAGPYNEQFF | TRBV20-1
CSADSSLGYTF | TRBV20-1
CASSLERGSTDTQYF | TRBV5-1
CASSQDQSRVF | TRBV3-1
CASSQGQAYRSNQPQHF | TRBV4-1
CASSDGQGGSRNQPQHF | TRBV10-2
CASSLSLLAAEQYF | TRBV7-2
CASSLSPRTSGMNEQYF | TRBV5-1
CASRTGTGFTEAFF | TRBV6-5
CASSRTDRMAETQYF | TRBV19
CSASGSGSTDTQYF | TRBV20-1
CSARDLTEFNTEAFF | TRBV20-1